The TCR beta chain under discussion was sequenced for a study of shared clonotypes between healthy human individuals (dated by TCRdb to the early 2020s). Background for the entire study: The cohort comprised two women and a few men aged 18 to 49 years. For each donor, CD4 naive and CD4 memory were each run on three plates, CD8 naive on two plates, and CD8 memory on one plate. Leukapheresis yielded between about 0.9 and 10 billion PBMCs per donor. Blood TCR repertoires of several healthy adults were deeply sequenced to estimate repertoire size and the extent of clonotype sharing between individuals. To increase sequencing depth and limit assay-specific biases, different laboratories used diverse techniques to prepare libraries and sequence TCR repertoires. The paper's findings and limits, for the study overall: Sampling was limited to blood, and TCR repertoires in tissue likely differ from TCR repertoires in blood. Larger estimated clonotype richness was generally found for naive subsets than for memory subsets. Rarefaction of sorted-subset datasets indicated incomplete sequencing despite the large sequencing depth. Based on pairwise subsampling, the degree of clonotype sharing among donors was expected to be affected by sequencing depth. The small number of donors limited the genetic and exposure-history diversity represented. Compared with non-shared clonotypes, clonotypes shared by all four sorted-subset donors had higher generation probabilities. About 5% of naive CD4, 3.5% of naive CD8, roughly 2.5% of memory CD4, and about 0.4% of memory CD8 clonotypes were shared across a few donors.

Using the deep immunoSEQ assay, TCR CDR3 regions were amplified from genomic DNA by multiplex PCR. For each cell subset, the extracted genomic DNA was distributed evenly across all wells of several immunoSEQ 96-well plates, and each plate served as one replicate. Each replicate PCR for sorted subsets received 200 ng genomic DNA, equal to 30,000 or so T cell genomes. The purified libraries were quantified using a Qubit 3.0 fluorometer, sized with a Bioanalyzer 2100, and then quantified again using the KAPA Library Quantification kit. Each immunoSEQ 96-well plate was sequenced on its own single-read 150-cycle Illumina NextSeq 550 flow cell. The paper's processing steps were these. Because the immunoSEQ output held only junctional sequences and lacked quality scores, the filtering could not match the filtering applied to full-length reads. Sequences were annotated with PyIR, a Python wrapper for IgBLAST v1.9, and V/J genes and CDR3 were assigned using IMGT germline references. Reads were removed for weak V/J assignments (E-value above 1e-6), missing CDR3, stop codons, out-of-frame junctions, or ambiguous translated residues. A V3J clonotype was defined by an identical inferred V gene, J gene, and CDR3 amino acid sequence. Percentage overlap between repertoires was calculated by dividing the number of shared unique clonotypes by the size of the smaller repertoire. Three approaches were used to assess repertoire richness: RTK rarefaction, the Chao1 estimator, and Recon v2.1 estimates of unobserved clonotypes. For all TCRbeta clonotypes obtained by the gDNA method from several donors, generation probabilities were computed with OLGA. TCRdb holds this immuneACCESS table with in-frame rearrangements only. Some clones are missing; in checked studies, unresolved V genes explain under half, and the rest has no known cause. That table furnishes V, J and clone size, whereas the DNA furnished D and trimming. The sample yields about 1 million clones; 75% to 85% were counted once. Approximately 0.52% of the sample rests with the top ten.

On this clone: Its antigen is still unknown. Per-nucleotide qualities are absent, and no much larger clonotype sits a single base away.

The CDR3 runs 14 amino acids, cysteine and phenylalanine included. CDR3 DNA only is kept here, 42 bases in frame from base 1. V has 5 bases trimmed and J has 8 bases trimmed; junction bases matching no gene number 2. For CDR1 and CDR2, the germline V gene lists SGHDT and YYEEEE. Healthy HIV-negative adults with no recently reported acute infections or vaccinations were included as donors. Only Caucasian adults living in Nashville, Tennessee, USA were represented among the donors. CD4+ T cells were enriched by magnetic negative selection; naive cells were then positively selected on CD45RA, and the negative fraction formed the memory subset. Blood was obtained by leukapheresis, after which PBMCs were separated by Ficoll-Histopaque density gradient centrifugation and cryopreserved in liquid nitrogen vapor phase. Analytical flow cytometry was used to check the purity and quantity of each magnetically sorted T cell population. Genomic DNA was isolated from every sorted fraction and measured by UV absorbance on a Nanodrop 2000c.

Here the chain combines TRBV5-6 and TRBJ2-1, with 15 junctional bases fitting TRBD2. The TCR sequence derives from a man aged 18 to 30 in good health. Some clones in this sample may be carry-over from other donors' samples. The sample was memory CD4+ T cells from PBMCs. The sample's cell subset or site label, in plain terms: CD45RA-negative fraction. The DNA sequence is given as TGTGCCAGCAGGGGACTAGCGGGGGGCCATGAGCAGTTCTTC. Translated, this gives CASRGLAGGHEQFF.